One and the same sample provided the 4 T cell receptor beta chains below, sequenced in a study of CD8+CD57+ T cells in acquired aplastic anemia. Patients picked for sequencing had shown CD8+CD57+ cell expansion detected by flow cytometry. Genomic DNA acted as the template from which TCR beta VDJ combination and CDR3 sequence profiling were carried out. TCRdb reanalysed the reads using MiXCR and keeps one entry per CDR3 protein. The table includes roughly 500,000 distinct CDR3 sequences, 25% to 40% detected once. The sample comprised sorted CD4+, CD8+, or CD8+CD57+ T cells (not recorded which) from PBMCs. All receptors derive from a human donor with aplastic anemia.

The table lists this clonotype with many counts. The V and J genes are TRBV7-3 and TRBJ1-6; unclear D gene. The length of the CDR3 is 15 residues. Trimming removed 5 bases at V and 10 bases at J, with 18 bases between. Germline CDR1 is SGHTA and CDR2 is FQGTGA. The CDR3 nucleotides are TGTGCCAGCAGCCCGCTTTGGAAGGGTAGATCACCCCTCCACTTT. It encodes CASSPLWKGRSPLHF.

This clonotype was observed a few times. This sequence joins TRBV2 and TRBJ1-1; 8 nucleotides align to TRBD1. The CDR3 has 12 residues. V trimming: 5 bases; J trimming: 8 bases; junction bases outside the gene matches: 4. CDR1 and CDR2 from the germline V gene are SNHLY and FYNNEI. CDR3 residues: CASSYRDREAFF. The DNA for the CDR3 is TGTGCCAGCAGTTACCGGGACAGGGAAGCTTTCTTT.

This sequence joins TRBV28 and TRBJ1-5; D gene unclear. V lost 6 bases to trimming and J lost 0 bases, with 9 bases between them. The CDR3 runs to 14 residues. CDR1 is MDHEN and CDR2 is SYDVKM in the germline V gene. This CDR3 reads CASSRSGSNQPQHF. CDR3 DNA sequence: TGTGCCAGCAGCAGATCCGGTAGCAATCAGCCCCAGCATTTT.

The chain carries TRBV25-1 and TRBJ2-7; 10 bases align to TRBD2. In germline, CDR1 is MGHDK, CDR2 SYGVNS. V dropped 5 bases and J dropped 0; count of bases not matched to a gene: 4. The CDR3 contains 15 residues. The CDR3: CASSSGTSASYEQYF. The CDR3 DNA reads as TGTGCCAGCAGTTCCGGGACTAGCGCCTCCTACGAGCAGTACTTC.